The 32 T cell receptor beta chains given below trace back to one sample, sequenced in a study of vaccination and CD4 T cells after COVID-19. Sequenced with the Oncomine TCR Beta short-read assay was DNA taken from cultured CD4+ T cells. TCRdb reanalysed the PCR reads using MiXCR and keeps one entry per CDR3 protein. The sample records just under 20,000 distinct CDR3 sequences, over 60% being singletons. These TCRs are of unknown antigen specificity. The treatment here: roughly 11-day PBMC culture with coronavirus spike peptide pools or control peptides (ViraFEST assay). Sequencing used CD4+ T cells from blood, cultured in vitro. These receptors were collected from a human donor who had recovered from COVID-19.

The chain carries TRBV2 and TRBJ1-6, with no clear D. The germline V gene encodes CDR1 SNHLY and CDR2 FYNNEI. V lost 7 bases and J 0 bases, leaving 13 bases between the germline ends. The CDR3 has 16 amino acids. The CDR3: CASKGPRGSYNSPLHF. The CDR3 coding sequence is TGTGCCAGCAAGGGCCCACGAGGCTCCTATAATTCACCCCTCCACTTT.

The chain employs TRBV11-2 and TRBJ1-4; a possible D gene is TRBD1 (6 bases). This CDR3 is built from 16 residues. The germline V and J ends were trimmed by 4 bases and 7 bases, with 19 bases remaining between them. Germline V lookup: CDR1 SGHAT, CDR2 FQNNGV. CDR3 residues: CASSSQGGGDGEKLFF. The CDR3 DNA sequence: TGTGCCAGCAGCTCCCAAGGGGGTGGTGATGGTGAAAAACTGTTTTTT.

The chain is built from TRBV11-2 and TRBJ1-1; weak D call: TRBD1 (6 bases). Germline loops: CDR1 SGHAT, CDR2 FQNNGV. The CDR3 length is 15 residues. Trimming cost V 8 bases and J 0 bases, with 16 bases left between them. For the CDR3, the DNA is TGTGCCAGCGAGAGGGGACAAAGAATGAACACTGAAGCTTTCTTT. Translated: CASERGQRMNTEAFF.

This clonotype was observed a few times. V and J are TRBV27 and TRBJ1-2; 8 bases are a match to TRBD1. The V gene's germline CDR1 is MNHEY and CDR2 SMNVEV (reference sequence). The CDR3 loop spans 13 amino acids. Losses at the gene ends were 8 bases for V and 3 bases for J; bases not matched to a gene: 5. The CDR3 loop reads CASGEQGDYGYTF. As DNA, the CDR3 is TGTGCCAGCGGAGAACAGGGGGACTATGGCTACACCTTC.

The chain combines TRBV12-2 with TRBJ2-3; the D call TRBD1 from the table was never checked on the DNA. TRBV12-2 is given as a pseudogene. This CDR3 has 17 residues. CDR3 nucleotide sequence: TGTGCAAGTCGCTTTTCCAGGGAGACCGATGGCACAGATACGCAGTATTTT. It codes for CASRFSRETDGTDTQYF.

The rearrangement uses TRBV23-1 and TRBJ1-5; 7 bases are a match to TRBD1. TRBV23-1 is noted as an ORF with a role that remains uncertain. CDR3 length: 16 amino acids. The junction had 12 bases not matched to a gene; V was cut back by 4 bases and J by 6 bases. This CDR3 is CASSPREGGWGQPQHF. CDR3 nucleotides: TGCGCCAGCAGTCCCCGAGAAGGGGGCTGGGGTCAGCCCCAGCATTTT.

The chain carries TRBV28 and TRBJ2-5; D ambiguous. The CDR3 totals 15 residues. Germline CDR1 is MDHEN and CDR2 is SYDVKM. V was pared by 3 bases and J by 3 bases, with 14 bases between. In DNA form, the CDR3 reads TGTGCCAGCAGTTTTCCGGGCCGGCCCAAAGAGACCCAGTACTTC. Translated: CASSFPGRPKETQYF.

This chain connects TRBV4-2 to TRBJ2-2; 7 bases match TRBD1. Losses at the gene ends were 4 bases for V and 1 base for J; bases not matched to a gene: 0. The CDR3 runs to 14 residues. Per germline, CDR1 LGHNA and CDR2 YNFKEQ. The CDR3 DNA follows: TGTGCCAGCAGCCGGGACAGGAACACCGGGGAGCTGTTTTTT. Translated: CASSRDRNTGELFF.

V and J are TRBV6-5 and TRBJ1-1, with D perhaps matching TRBD1 (6 bases). The CDR3 runs to 14 residues. The V end lost 2 bases, the J end lost 1 base, and 8 bases lay between the germline ends. CDR1 is MNHEY, CDR2 SVGAGI, per germline. The CDR3 sequence: CASSYQTGNTEAFF. CDR3 bases: TGTGCCAGCAGTTACCAGACAGGGAACACTGAAGCTTTCTTT.

This clonotype appeared a few times. The rearrangement joins TRBV20-1 to TRBJ2-5; the match to TRBD2 covers 10 bases. The CDR3 is made up of 15 amino acids. Germline CDR1 DFQATT, CDR2 SNEGSKA (reference sequence). J was trimmed by 5 bases and V by 0 bases; bases with no gene match: 6. CDR3 nucleotide sequence: TGCAGTGCTAGAGATATGCTAGCGGGAGACGAGACCCAGTACTTC. Translating it yields CSARDMLAGDETQYF.

This clonotype was picked up a small number of times. J is TRBJ2-7 and V is TRBV30; 7 bases are shared with TRBD1. CDR3 size: 13 residues. Trimming at V came to 4 bases and at J to 3 bases, leaving 6 bases not matched to a gene. From germline, CDR1 is GTSNPN and CDR2 SVGIG (reference sequence). In DNA form, the CDR3 reads TGTGCCTGGACAAACACAGGGGTCTACGAGCAGTACTTC. Protein: CAWTNTGVYEQYF.

This clonotype was counted once. The chain couples TRBV6-1 to TRBJ2-7, with 8 nucleotides matching TRBD2. The germline V gene encodes CDR1 MNHNS and CDR2 SASEGT. Germline trimming cut 5 bases from V and 6 bases from J; bases unmatched to any gene: 6. This CDR3 region has 13 residues. Written as DNA, the CDR3 is TGTGCCAGCAGTCCCGGGACTAGGGGCGAGCAGTACTTC. As protein: CASSPGTRGEQYF.

The CDR3 nucleotides are TGTGCCAGCAGCCCAGGGATAGGGACCAATCAGCCCCAGCATTTT. This encodes CASSPGIGTNQPQHF. The chain uses TRBV6-2 or TRBV6-3 and TRBJ1-5, with TRBD1 as a possible D gene (5 bases). The V end was cut by 6 bases, the J end by 3 bases, with 15 bases between. The CDR3 spans 15 residues. Germline values: CDR1 MNHEY, CDR2 SVGEGT.

The genes are TRBV28 and TRBJ1-1; possible D gene TRBD1, 5 bases. The germline V gene has CDR1 MDHEN and CDR2 SYDVKM. The CDR3 totals 15 residues. The V end lost 1 base, the J end lost 2 bases, and 11 bases lay between the germline ends. The CDR3 region has the DNA TGTGCCAGCAGTTTATCGTCCCAGGGTAACACTGAAGCTTTCTTT. Its translation is CASSLSSQGNTEAFF.

The genes are TRBV7-2 and TRBJ2-7, with TRBD2 matching 9 bases. Trimming removed 7 bases from V and 1 base from J; junction bases left unmatched: 11. CDR3 length: 16 residues. CDR1 is SGHTA and CDR2 is FQGNSA in the germline V gene. The CDR3 nucleotides are TGTGCCAGCATCAGAGGGGGTGCGGGAGGGTCCTACGAGCAGTACTTC. Protein sequence: CASIRGGAGGSYEQYF. Filled out from reference TRBV7-2 and TRBJ2-7, the complete variable domain reads GAGVSQSPSNKVTEKGKDVELRCDPISGHTALYWYRQSLGQGLEFLIYFQGNSAPDKSGLPSDRFSAERTGGSVSTLTIQRTQQEDSAVYLCASIRGGAGGSYEQYFGPGTRLTVT.

This clonotype was picked up a small number of times. The chain couples TRBV19 to TRBJ1-5, with a weak D call TRBD1 (5 bases). The CDR3 extends over 15 amino acids. The germline gives CDR1 LNHDA, CDR2 SQIVND (reference sequence). Trimming shortened V by 8 bases and J by 5 bases, and 19 bases separated the two germline ends. The CDR3: CASSYPGPRDQPQHF. In DNA form, the CDR3 reads TGTGCCAGTTCTTATCCGGGGCCGAGGGATCAGCCCCAGCATTTT.

This chain links TRBV6-1 with TRBJ1-5; 8 nucleotides match TRBD1. The V and J ends lost 4 bases and 1 base, in that order; junction bases with no gene match: 3. This CDR3 comprises 15 residues. Per germline, CDR1 MNHNS and CDR2 SASEGT. The CDR3 DNA reads as TGTGCCAGCAGTGGGGACAGGACCAGCAATCAGCCCCAGCATTTT. Translation: CASSGDRTSNQPQHF.

The genes are TRBV4-3 and TRBJ2-7; perhaps TRBD2 as D (5 bases). Germline V gene lookup returns CDR1 LGHNA and CDR2 YSLEER. Trimming took 1 base from V and 1 from J, leaving 11 bases between them. This CDR3 has 15 residues. The DNA for the CDR3 is TGCGCCAGCAGCCAAGTCGTGGGAGCGTCCTACGAGCAGTACTTC. Translating it yields CASSQVVGASYEQYF.

This clonotype was counted once. The chain is built from TRBV7-3 and TRBJ2-5; 8 bases agree with TRBD2. There are 13 residues in the CDR3. Germline CDR1 SGHTA, CDR2 FQGTGA. Trimming cost V 5 bases and J 1 base; bases outside gene matches: 0. The CDR3 sequence: CASSRGGQETQYF. CDR3 sequence (DNA): TGTGCCAGCAGCCGGGGGGGCCAAGAGACCCAGTACTTC.

This clonotype was recorded once. This chain connects TRBV6-1 to TRBJ2-5, with 11 bases aligning to TRBD2. Germline assignment: CDR1 MNHNS and CDR2 SASEGT. Unmatched junction bases numbered 5, after V lost 8 bases and J lost 0 bases. CDR3 length: 15 residues. Here the CDR3 reads CASGRLAGYQETQYF. The DNA for the CDR3 is TGTGCCAGCGGTCGACTAGCGGGGTACCAAGAGACCCAGTACTTC.

This clonotype was observed a few times. V and J are TRBV7-2 and TRBJ1-5; D is ambiguous. Trimming removed 5 bases from V and 7 bases from J, with 15 bases in between. Germline V CDR1 and CDR2: SGHTA, FQGNSA. The CDR3 loop spans 14 amino acids. CDR3 bases: TGTGCCAGCAGCCTACCAGGCGTAACCCAGCCCCAGCATTTT. Encoded protein: CASSLPGVTQPQHF.

The chain couples TRBV18 to TRBJ1-1, with D hard to call. The CDR3 contains 12 residues. V lost 2 bases and J lost 6, with 7 bases in between. The germline V gene has CDR1 KGHSH and CDR2 LQKENI. The CDR3 protein is CASSPGRAEAFF. The CDR3 nucleotides read TGTGCCAGCTCACCAGGGCGGGCTGAAGCTTTCTTT.

The chain has TRBV7-8 and TRBJ2-2, with no clear D. V lost 4 bases to trimming and J lost 4 bases, with 7 bases between them. Germline V gene sequence: CDR1 SGHVS, CDR2 FQNEAQ. The CDR3 runs 13 residues. In nucleotides, the CDR3 is TGTGCCAGCAGCTCGAGATCCACCGGGGAGCTGTTTTTT. Its translation: CASSSRSTGELFF. The full variable domain, in which reference TRBV7-8 and TRBJ2-2 provide the parts outside the CDR3, is GAGVSQSPRYKVAKRGQDVALRCDPISGHVSLFWYQQALGQGPEFLTYFQNEAQLDKSGLPSDRFFAERPEGSVSTLKIQRTQQEDSAVYLCASSSRSTGELFFGEGSRLTVL.

Comment on this clonotype: The junction departs from germline at one end; a sequencing error may be responsible. The chain has TRBV6-1 and TRBJ2-1, with TRBD2 identical over 9 bases. The CDR3 totals 14 residues. Germline V gene data show CDR1 as MNHNS and CDR2 as SASEGT. CDR3 DNA sequence: TGTGCCAGCAGGCGACTAGCGGATTACAATGAGCGGTTCTTC. This codes for CASRRLADYNERFF.

V and J are TRBV30 and TRBJ1-2; a weak D match, TRBD1 (5 bases). CDR1 is GTSNPN and CDR2 is SVGIG in the germline V gene (reference sequence). V lost 2 bases to trimming and J lost 0 bases, with 10 bases between them. The CDR3 consists of 14 residues. CDR3 in amino acids: CAWSIQGTNYGYTF. CDR3 DNA sequence: TGTGCCTGGAGTATCCAGGGAACTAACTATGGCTACACCTTC.

This sequence joins TRBV7-2 and TRBJ1-2, with D possibly matching TRBD1 (6 bases). The germline V gene encodes CDR1 SGHTA and CDR2 FQGNSA. Trimming cost V 5 bases and J 6 bases, with 13 bases left between them. This CDR3 has 13 residues. This chain's CDR3 is CASSPGAGDGYTF. Here the CDR3 DNA reads TGTGCCAGCAGCCCCGGGGCAGGGGATGGCTACACCTTC.

The V call is TRBV9, the J call TRBJ1-1, with D possibly matching TRBD1 (5 bases). V was trimmed by 9 bases and J by 4 bases, leaving 16 bases between them. The germline V gene encodes CDR1 SGDLS and CDR2 YYNGEE. The CDR3 consists of 13 residues. The CDR3 here is CATSVGAGTEAFF. In DNA form, the CDR3 reads TGTGCCACCTCAGTAGGGGCTGGCACTGAAGCTTTCTTT. Drawing the rest from reference TRBV9 and TRBJ1-1, the complete variable domain is DSGVTQTPKHLITATGQRVTLRCSPRSGDLSVYWYQQSLDQGLQFLIQYYNGEERAKGNILERFSAQQFPDLHSELNLSSLELGDSALYFCATSVGAGTEAFFGQGTRLTVV.

About this clonotype itself: A junction end diverges from the germline sequence, so it may reflect a read error. The chain recombines TRBV7-2 with TRBJ2-7; TRBD2 agrees at 7 bases. The CDR3 is 14 amino acids. Germline CDR1 reads SGHTA; CDR2 reads FQGNSA. The CDR3 here is CVSSGGTTSYEQYF. The CDR3 coding sequence is TGTGTCAGCAGCGGAGGGACTACTTCCTACGAGCAGTACTTC.

The chain links TRBV6-2 or TRBV6-3 to TRBJ2-1; tentatively, D is TRBD2 (6 bases). Germline CDR1 reads MNHEY; CDR2 reads SVGEGT. V lost 0 bases and J 7 bases, leaving 19 bases between the germline ends. The length of the CDR3 is 17 residues. CDR3 DNA sequence: TGTGCCAGCAGTTACTCGAATCCATGGGGGGTCCAGAATGAGCAGTTCTTC. It yields the protein CASSYSNPWGVQNEQFF.

This chain connects TRBV24-1 to TRBJ2-7, with D possibly TRBD1 on 7 matching bases. Germline V gene sequence: CDR1 KGHDR, CDR2 SFDVKD. The V end lost 3 bases, the J end lost 4 bases, and 42 bases lay between the germline ends. The CDR3 extends over 24 amino acids. The CDR3 reads CATSDPLGGSDRLTVCPGAYEQYF. The CDR3 DNA reads TGTGCCACCAGTGATCCTTTAGGGGGGTCGGACAGGCTCACGGTATGCCCCGGGGCTTACGAGCAGTACTTC.

This clonotype was recorded a few times. The chain couples TRBV19 to TRBJ1-2; D not resolved. The CDR3 spans 15 residues. V lost 6 bases and J lost 4, with 18 bases in between. Looked up from germline, CDR1 is LNHDA and CDR2 is SQIVND (reference sequence). The CDR3 here is CASRAGRARAYGYTF. In nucleotides, the CDR3 is TGTGCCAGTAGGGCTGGCCGGGCCCGGGCCTATGGCTACACCTTC.

The rearrangement links TRBV28 to TRBJ1-5, with D unclear. The CDR3 runs to 14 residues. V lost 3 bases and J 3 bases, leaving 9 bases between the germline ends. Germline-derived CDR1 and CDR2 are MDHEN and SYDVKM. The DNA of the CDR3 is TGTGCCAGCAGTTTTCCGCGGCACAATCAGCCCCAGCATTTT. Amino acids: CASSFPRHNQPQHF.